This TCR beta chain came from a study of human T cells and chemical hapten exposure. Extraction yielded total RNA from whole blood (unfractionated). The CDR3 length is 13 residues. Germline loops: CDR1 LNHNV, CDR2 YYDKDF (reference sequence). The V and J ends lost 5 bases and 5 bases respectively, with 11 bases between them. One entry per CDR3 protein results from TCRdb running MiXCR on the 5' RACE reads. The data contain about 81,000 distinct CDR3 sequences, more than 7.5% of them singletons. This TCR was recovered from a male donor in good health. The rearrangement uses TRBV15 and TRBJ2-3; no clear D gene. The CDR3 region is CATSDGSRDTQYF. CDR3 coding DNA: TGTGCCACCAGCGACGGGTCACGAGATACGCAGTATTTT.